A selection of T cell receptor beta chains follows, all from one sample in a study of post-analysis software for immune sequencing data. TCRdb passed the PCR reads through MiXCR, listing each CDR3 protein once. The table includes roughly 400,000 distinct CDR3 sequences, 39% detected once. The source material was blood. The receptors were sampled from a girl aged 2 to 10 with multiple sclerosis. Each CDR3 is given with its conserved first and last residue. D genes are given only for firm matches.

d_call,v_call,cdr3_length,j_call,cdr3_aa
.,TRBV5-1,17,TRBJ2-5,CASSWGPIISSYNEQYF
TRBD2,TRBV12-3/TRBV12-4,16,TRBJ2-1,CASQTSGRVTYNEQFF
TRBD1,TRBV18,13,TRBJ2-5,CASSFDREETQYF
.,TRBV19,16,TRBJ2-6,CASSKLQGTGANVLTF
TRBD1,TRBV10-3,12,TRBJ1-1,CATDRGDTEAFF
TRBD1,TRBV12-3/TRBV12-4,16,TRBJ2-2,CASSPRTGAATGELFF
.,TRBV3-1,14,TRBJ1-2,CASSPLGQDYGYTF
TRBD1,TRBV7-2,15,.,CASNLGQGAQGTQYF
.,TRBV6-2/TRBV6-3,16,TRBJ2-7,CASTSIWGGRMGEQYF
.,TRBV3-1,14,TRBJ1-2,CASSPSGTPYGYTF
.,TRBV14,19,TRBJ2-1,CASSQGLLRPLSSYNEQFF
.,TRBV30,14,TRBJ1-2,CAWNPGTLFYGYTF
TRBD2,TRBV4-3,16,.,CASTKTSVSSYNEQYF
.,TRBV5-1,14,TRBJ1-3,CASSIGNSGNTIYF
.,TRBV5-1,13,TRBJ2-4,CASSLEQINIQYF
TRBD1,TRBV15,17,TRBJ2-5,CATSKNPGQEPKETQYF
.,TRBV25-1,13,TRBJ2-4,CASGTSPGHIQYF
.,TRBV12-3/TRBV12-4,14,TRBJ1-2,CASSLGQTNYGYTF
.,TRBV5-1,13,TRBJ2-5,CASSLHTTETQYF
.,TRBV7-9,14,TRBJ2-7,CASSFEVTSYKQYF
.,TRBV7-8,16,TRBJ2-7,CASSARDLRSSYEQYF
TRBD1,TRBV5-1,14,TRBJ2-3,CASSSGTGTDTQYF
.,TRBV2,13,TRBJ2-3,CASSGQNTDTQYF
.,TRBV11-2,16,TRBJ2-1,CASSSLRRSYYPEQFF
.,TRBV24-1,16,TRBJ2-3,CATSDSTGFTTDTQYF
.,TRBV20-1,12,TRBJ1-5,CSARGSPQPQHF
TRBD1,TRBV29-1,14,TRBJ1-1,CSVNGDRGNTEAFF
TRBD1,TRBV5-1,18,TRBJ2-6,CASSRTGGGVSGANVLTF
.,TRBV7-2,13,TRBJ2-3,CASRSPGTDTQYF
.,TRBV7-2,14,TRBJ2-4,CASSSSRAKNIQYF
TRBD2,TRBV4-3,16,TRBJ2-3,CASSQGLLAGEDTQYF
.,TRBV5-1,11,TRBJ2-7,CASSPSDEQYF
TRBD2,TRBV7-9,16,TRBJ2-7,CASSFLLAGGPNEQYF
TRBD2,TRBV7-2,13,TRBJ2-1,CASSGVGGGEQFF
TRBD1,TRBV18,17,TRBJ2-1,CASSPSRLGQGRNEQFF
TRBD2,TRBV7-3,15,TRBJ2-1,CASSSSGSSHNEQFF
TRBD1,TRBV12-3/TRBV12-4,16,TRBJ1-5,CASNPGQGDYGRPQHF
.,TRBV6-2/TRBV6-3,15,TRBJ2-7,CASSYGPGAFYEQYF
.,TRBV28,19,TRBJ2-2,CASSLYNLKLKANTGELFF
.,TRBV11-2,20,TRBJ1-1,CASSLEVPSAGVLRNTEAFF
TRBD1,TRBV6-6,17,TRBJ2-1,CASSYSHWTGSDNEQFF
TRBD2,TRBV13,18,TRBJ2-7,CASSLGPETSGASYEQYF